The rows below give T cell receptor beta chains drawn from one sample of a study of siplizumab effects on memory and regulatory T cells. The protocol was immunoSEQ multiplex PCR, while the TCRdb copy is restricted to in-frame clones and leaves out a portion. The profile shows over 70,000 clones, over 90% of them singletons. The sample was CD8+ T cells sorted from blood. These TCRs come from a human donor in good health. Each CDR3 is given with its conserved first and last residue. Each record gives: J gene, clone size, CDR3 length, D gene, V gene, CDR3 DNA, CDR3 protein. The D gene is left open where the match is weak. Clone size is not always given. Where it is, it says once, few, many or a class for expanded clones.

TRBJ2-7 | . | 14 | . | TRBV4-1 | TGCGCCAGCAGCCAAGTTTCGGCGGGTGATGAGCAGTACTTC | CASSQVSAGDEQYF
TRBJ2-7 | . | 18 | TRBD2 | TRBV7-8 | TGTGCCAGCAGCGCTTTTGCGGTAGCGGGATTCACATCCTACGAGCAGTACTTC | CASSAFAVAGFTSYEQYF
TRBJ2-7 | . | 14 | . | TRBV4-1 | TGCGCCGGTCGGAGGTCGGTCTCTGCCGACGAGCAGTACTTC | CAGRRSVSADEQYF
TRBJ1-1 | . | 14 | . | TRBV7-8 | TGTGCCAGCAGCTCGCTTAGGGGGAACACTGAAGCTTTCTTT | CASSSLRGNTEAFF
TRBJ2-7 | . | 20 | TRBD2 | TRBV14 | TGTGCCAGCAGCCAAAGTACGCGCGCGACTAGCGAATACCCCTCCTACGAGCAGTACTTC | CASSQSTRATSEYPSYEQYF
TRBJ2-7 | . | 17 | TRBD2 | TRBV7-9 | TGTGCCAGCAGCCCGGGACTAGCGGGAGAGCAATCCTACGAGCAGTACTTC | CASSPGLAGEQSYEQYF
TRBJ2-7 | . | 13 | . | TRBV28 | TGTGCCAGCAGTTCCCCCGAGATCTACGAGCAGTACTTC | CASSSPEIYEQYF
TRBJ2-3 | . | 15 | . | TRBV7-3 | TGTGCCAGCAGCTTAATGGGTTCACGCACAGATACGCAGTATTTT | CASSLMGSRTDTQYF
TRBJ2-5 | . | 15 | TRBD2 | TRBV29-1 | TGCAGCGTTGAAACGGGACTAGCGGTCCAAGAGACCCAGTACTTC | CSVETGLAVQETQYF
TRBJ2-7 | . | 15 | . | TRBV19 | TGTGCCAGTAGTATATTTTGGGGGGATACCTACGAGCAGTACTTC | CASSIFWGDTYEQYF
TRBJ2-5 | . | 16 | TRBD2 | TRBV2 | TGTGCCAGCGAGGGACTAGCGGGAGGCGCGCAAGAGACCCAGTACTTC | CASEGLAGGAQETQYF
TRBJ2-7 | . | 13 | . | TRBV13 | TGTGCCAGCAGCTTAGCCCAGTCCTACGAGCAGTACTTC | CASSLAQSYEQYF
TRBJ1-1 | . | 16 | TRBD1 | TRBV15 | TGTGCCACCAGCAACGGACAGGGTTTGATGAACACTGAAGCTTTCTTT | CATSNGQGLMNTEAFF
TRBJ1-2 | once | 14 | TRBD1 | TRBV9 | TGTGCCAGCAGTGGAAAATCCGGGACAGAGGGCTACACCTTC | CASSGKSGTEGYTF
TRBJ1-1 | . | 11 | . | TRBV19 | TGTGCCAGTAGTATGAATAGAGAAGCTTTCTTT | CASSMNREAFF
TRBJ1-2 | few | 16 | TRBD1 | TRBV6-1 | TGTGCCAGCAGTGATGGGGTTGGGGACAGGATTTATGGCTACACCTTC | CASSDGVGDRIYGYTF
TRBJ2-7 | once | 16 | . | TRBV4-1 | TGCGCCAGCAGCCAAGATCAGTCGGGACCCCCCTACGAGCAGTACTTC | CASSQDQSGPPYEQYF
TRBJ1-5 | once | 15 | . | TRBV5-6 | TGTGCCAGCAGCTTGGCGGGGGGTAGCAATCAGCCCCAGCATTTT | CASSLAGGSNQPQHF
TRBJ2-7 | . | 16 | TRBD2 | TRBV5-4 | TGTGCCAGCAGTCCCACTAGCGGGACTACCCTCTACGAGCAGTACTTC | CASSPTSGTTLYEQYF
TRBJ2-7 | . | 14 | . | TRBV28 | TGTGCCAGCAGTTTTGGGGGACGCTCCTACGAGCAGTACTTC | CASSFGGRSYEQYF
TRBJ2-3 | . | 13 | TRBD1 | TRBV7-3 | TGTGCCAGCAGCAGGACAGGAACAGATACGCAGTATTTT | CASSRTGTDTQYF
TRBJ2-7 | . | 14 | TRBD1 | TRBV2 | TGTGCCAGCAGTGATCTCCGGGACAGGAGGGAGCAGTACTTC | CASSDLRDRREQYF
TRBJ1-5 | once | 17 | TRBD1 | TRBV4-1 | TGCGCCAGCAGCCAGCCGGGACAGGGCACTGCTAATCAGCCCCAGCATTTT | CASSQPGQGTANQPQHF
TRBJ2-7 | . | 14 | . | TRBV11-2 | TGTGCCAGCAGTTTCCGACAGGGAGGCGACGAGCAGTACTTC | CASSFRQGGDEQYF
TRBJ2-3 | . | 11 | . | TRBV27 | TGTGCCAGCCTACAGAGGGCTACGCAGTATTTT | CASLQRATQYF
TRBJ2-3 | once | 17 | TRBD2 | TRBV9 | TGTGCCAGCAGCGTAGTTTCTTCGCGGGAGGGCCTAAATACGCAGTATTTT | CASSVVSSREGLNTQYF
TRBJ2-3 | . | 16 | TRBD2 | TRBV7-9 | TGTGCCAGCAGCCTAGGGACTAGCGGGAGCACAGATACGCAGTATTTT | CASSLGTSGSTDTQYF
TRBJ2-1 | . | 15 | . | TRBV27 | TGTGCCAGCAGTTTATCCTGGCTAGCGTCCAATGAGCAGTTCTTC | CASSLSWLASNEQFF
TRBJ2-7 | . | 14 | . | TRBV29-1 | TGCAGCGTTGGGGCAGGGGAAACCTCCTACGAGCAGTACTTC | CSVGAGETSYEQYF
TRBJ1-6 | . | 17 | . | TRBV4-1 | TGCGCCAGCAGCCAAGAGAGGGATAGCTCCTATAATTCACCCCTCCACTTT | CASSQERDSSYNSPLHF
TRBJ2-3 | . | 14 | . | TRBV27 | TGTGCCAGCAGTTTTACCCCACCGGGAGATACGCAGTATTTT | CASSFTPPGDTQYF
TRBJ2-7 | . | 14 | TRBD2 | TRBV2 | TGTGCCAGCAGGTTAGCGGGAGGGCCGATGGAGCAGTACTTC | CASRLAGGPMEQYF
TRBJ1-2 | . | 15 | TRBD1 | TRBV5-1 | TGCGCCAGCAGCTTGGATGGGGACAGGGGATACGGCTACACCTTC | CASSLDGDRGYGYTF
TRBJ1-4 | . | 15 | . | TRBV28 | TGTGCCAGCAGTTTATGGGGGACAACTAATGAAAAACTGTTTTTT | CASSLWGTTNEKLFF
TRBJ2-5 | . | 15 | . | TRBV4-1 | TGCGCCAGCAGCCAAGCCCCCGGGGCCCGGGAGACCCAGTACTTC | CASSQAPGARETQYF
TRBJ2-7 | . | 15 | TRBD2 | TRBV4-1 | TGCGCCAGCAGCCAAATAGCGGGAGAGTCCTACGAGCAGTACTTC | CASSQIAGESYEQYF
TRBJ2-1 | . | 14 | . | TRBV10-2 | TGCGCCAGCAACCTCGGAGGGGGTTACAATGAGCAGTTCTTC | CASNLGGGYNEQFF
TRBJ2-5 | . | 16 | TRBD1 | TRBV7-9 | TGTGCCAGCAGCGTGCGCCTTTGGGACAGGGAGGAGACCCAGTACTTC | CASSVRLWDREETQYF
TRBJ2-7 | . | 13 | . | TRBV25-1 | TGTGCCACTAGGGGGATCTCGTACTACGAGCAGTACTTC | CATRGISYYEQYF
TRBJ2-4 | . | 18 | TRBD2 | TRBV4-1 | TGCGCCAGCAGCCAAGCTTTTCCTAGCGGAGACCCTAAAAACATTCAGTACTTC | CASSQAFPSGDPKNIQYF
TRBJ2-7 | . | 13 | TRBD1 | TRBV7-6 | TGTGCCAGCAGCTGGACAGGGTCGGGCGAGCAGTACTTC | CASSWTGSGEQYF
TRBJ1-1 | . | 13 | . | TRBV7-3 | TGTGCCAGCAGCTATGGGACGAACACTGAAGCTTTCTTT | CASSYGTNTEAFF
TRBJ2-3 | . | 18 | TRBD2 | TRBV5-6 | TGTGCCAGCAGCGGGGGGACTAGCGGGAGGGCCACGTTGGATACGCAGTATTTT | CASSGGTSGRATLDTQYF
TRBJ2-7 | . | 11 | . | TRBV10-1 | TGCGCCAGCAGTGATGTCGGCGAGCAGTACTTC | CASSDVGEQYF
TRBJ2-1 | . | 17 | TRBD1 | TRBV28 | TGTGCCAGCAGTTTACATATCCGGGACAGGGGATACAATGAGCAGTTCTTC | CASSLHIRDRGYNEQFF
TRBJ2-7 | . | 14 | . | TRBV6-6 | TGTGCCAGCAGTTTGGGGAAGGCGGATGACGAGCAGTACTTC | CASSLGKADDEQYF
TRBJ2-1 | . | 14 | . | TRBV5-5 | TGTGCCAGCAGCTTCGGGGCGGGACCACATGAGCAGTTCTTC | CASSFGAGPHEQFF
TRBJ2-7 | . | 13 | . | TRBV7-2 | TGTGCCAGCACCTGGACGGGGGCCTACGAGCAGTACTTC | CASTWTGAYEQYF
TRBJ1-2 | . | 16 | . | TRBV7-9 | TGTGCCAGCAGCCCAGGGACCTTCAATTCCCCCTATGGCTACACCTTC | CASSPGTFNSPYGYTF
TRBJ1-4 | . | 18 | . | TRBV7-9 | TGTGCCAGCAGCCCGATATTCAGGGCCGCCCTCCCGAATGAAGGTCTGTTTTTT | CASSPIFRAALPNEGLFF
TRBJ1-2 | . | 15 | TRBD1 | TRBV6-5 | TGTGCCAGCAGTACAGGGACAGAAACTAACTATGGCTACACCTTC | CASSTGTETNYGYTF
TRBJ1-6 | . | 14 | TRBD1 | TRBV29-1 | TGCAGCGCCGGATCCGGGACAGGGAATTCACCCCTCCACTTT | CSAGSGTGNSPLHF
TRBJ2-1 | . | 16 | TRBD2 | TRBV9 | TGTGCCAGCAGCGTAGATGCTAGCGGGAGCTACAATGAGCAGTTCTTC | CASSVDASGSYNEQFF
TRBJ1-4 | . | 14 | . | TRBV27 | TGTGCCAGCAGTTTTACCGGGGTTCGTGAAAAACTGTTTTTT | CASSFTGVREKLFF
TRBJ1-4 | . | 16 | TRBD1 | TRBV7-7 | TGTGCTAGCAGCTTAGGGCACAGGGGAATGGATGAAAAACTGTTTTTT | CASSLGHRGMDEKLFF